The 3 T cell receptor beta chains given below trace back to one sample, sequenced in a study of CD8 T cells in ankylosing spondylitis. Whole-study results and caveats: A TCR beta motif of several highly homologous variants appeared characteristic of ankylosing spondylitis blood.

No antigen has been identified for these receptors. In TCRdb, the 5' RACE reads were re-called with MiXCR into one record per CDR3 protein. The sample shows about 500,000 distinct CDR3 sequences, roughly 5% of them seen only once. Sequencing was carried out using blood, either unsorted or a sorted T cell fraction (not recorded which). Receptors originate from a male donor with ankylosing spondylitis.

This clonotype was counted many times. The V gene is TRBV3-1, the J gene TRBJ1-1; no clear D gene. The CDR3 consists of 13 residues. V lost 4 bases and J 7 bases, leaving 13 bases between the germline ends. CDR1 is LGHDT, CDR2 YNNKEL, per germline (reference sequence). Written as DNA, the CDR3 is TGTGCCAGCAGCCTTGTCGGGGAAGGTGAAGCTTTCTTT. Translation: CASSLVGEGEAFF.

V gene TRBV14 combines with J gene TRBJ2-7, with D perhaps matching TRBD2 (5 bases). This CDR3 comprises 14 residues. V was shortened by 3 bases and J by 2 bases, with 11 bases between the two germline ends. Germline loops: CDR1 SGHDN, CDR2 FVKESK. CDR3 DNA sequence: TGTGCCAGCAGCCAGACGCGGGCCCCCTACGAGCAGTACTTC. Translated, it gives CASSQTRAPYEQYF. Full variable domain (outside the CDR3, taken from reference TRBV14 and TRBJ2-7): EAGVTQFPSHSVIEKGQTVTLRCDPISGHDNLYWYRRVMGKEIKFLLHFVKESKQDESGMPNNRFLAERTGGTYSTLKVQPAELEDSGVYFCASSQTRAPYEQYFGPGTRLTVT.

This clonotype was picked up a small number of times. The chain joins TRBV27 to TRBJ2-5, with D hard to call. The length of the CDR3 is 14 residues. Germline assignment: CDR1 MNHEY and CDR2 SMNVEV (reference sequence). The V gene lost 6 bases and the J gene lost 7 bases, with 18 bases spanning the gap. Written as DNA, the CDR3 is TGTGCCAGCAGCCCACTCATGCAGGTTGGGACCCAGTACTTC. Translation: CASSPLMQVGTQYF.